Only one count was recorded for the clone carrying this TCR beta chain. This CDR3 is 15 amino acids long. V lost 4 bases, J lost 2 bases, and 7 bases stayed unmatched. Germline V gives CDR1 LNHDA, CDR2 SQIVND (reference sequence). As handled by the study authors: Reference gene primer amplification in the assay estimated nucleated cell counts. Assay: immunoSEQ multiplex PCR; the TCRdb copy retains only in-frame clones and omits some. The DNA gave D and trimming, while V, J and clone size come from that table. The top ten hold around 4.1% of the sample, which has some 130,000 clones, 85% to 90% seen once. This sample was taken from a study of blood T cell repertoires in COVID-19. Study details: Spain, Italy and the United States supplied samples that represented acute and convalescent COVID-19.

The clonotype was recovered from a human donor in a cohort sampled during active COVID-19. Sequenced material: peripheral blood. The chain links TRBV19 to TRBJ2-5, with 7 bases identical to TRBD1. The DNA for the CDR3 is TGTGCCAGTAGTAAGGGGGCTGGGGGTCAAGAGACCCAGTACTTC. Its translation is CASSKGAGGQETQYF.